Sequencing of this T cell receptor beta chain was carried out in a study of blood T cell repertoires in COVID-19. On the study more broadly: Donors in the United States, Italy and Spain gave samples during acute or convalescent COVID-19. Nucleic acid was either cDNA or gDNA, and it came from T cells, B-cell-depleted T cells, or PBMCs.

Per the original methods: Using reference gene primer amplification, nucleated cell counts were estimated. Generated by immunoSEQ multiplex PCR, the TCRdb table keeps only in-frame clones and is missing some. V and J calls and clone size are copied from that table; D and trimming were computed from the DNA. The repertoire holds 350,000 to 550,000 clones, with nearly 90% as singletons. In its sample, this clone was seen a few times. Sequencing input: PBMCs or T cells enriched from blood (not recorded which). The sequence was collected from a woman younger than 35 with acute COVID-19.

The DNA for the CDR3 is TGTGCCAGCAGCCGACTTAGCGGGAGCCTCTACGAGCAGTACTTC. Translated: CASSRLSGSLYEQYF. The V and J genes are TRBV5-6 and TRBJ2-7; 9 bases line up with TRBD2. Per the germline V gene, CDR1 is SGHDT and CDR2 is YYEEEE. The CDR3 contains 15 residues. With 4 bases clipped from V and 3 bases from J, the junction kept 8 bases outside the gene matches.